This T cell receptor beta chain was retrieved from a study of cytomegalovirus exposure and HLA in healthy donors. Findings and limits, study-wide: Listed as cytomegalovirus-associated were 164 TCR beta chains. TCR sequences were mostly rare, though some public TCRs occurred in many donors.

Separate from the 666-subject first cohort, the roughly 120-subject validation cohort was the one that the donors belonged to. Libraries were prepared by immunoSEQ multiplex PCR; TCRdb keeps only in-frame clonotypes and omits some of them. This repertoire shows hundreds of thousands of clones, approximately 84% found once; its top ten account for 0.95% to 1.5%. Deletions cut 4 bases from V and 0 bases from J, with 11 bases between. Germline V gene lookup returns CDR1 SEHNR and CDR2 FQNEAQ (reference sequence). The CDR3 runs to 15 residues. In regard to this clone: The target antigen is unknown.

Source material: PBMCs. The receptor was isolated from a woman in her thirties in good health and CMV-seropositive. V is TRBV7-9 and J is TRBJ2-3; weak D call: TRBD1 (5 bases). The CDR3 sequence is CASSSYRTSTDTQYF. DNA for the CDR3: TGTGCCAGCAGCTCCTACCGGACAAGCACAGATACGCAGTATTTT. Full variable domain (outside the CDR3, taken from reference TRBV7-9 and TRBJ2-3): DTGVSQNPRHKITKRGQNVTFRCDPISEHNRLYWYRQTLGQGPEFLTYFQNEAQLEKSRLLSDRFSAERPKGSFSTLEIQRTEQGDSAMYLCASSSYRTSTDTQYFGPGTRLTVL.